Listed below are T cell receptor beta chains from one sample, sequenced in a study of T cell changes during pregnancy in multiple sclerosis. Generated by immunoSEQ multiplex PCR, the TCRdb table keeps only in-frame clones and is missing some. The sample consists of about 79,000 clones, about 93% of them appearing once. Specimen: CD4+ T cells from peripheral blood mononuclear cells, collected in the second trimester of pregnancy. The receptors originated from a female donor with multiple sclerosis, enrolled in a pregnancy study. CDR3s include the opening cysteine and the closing phenylalanine or tryptophan. Each record gives: clone size, V gene, D gene, J gene, CDR3 protein, CDR3 DNA. The D gene is left open where the match is weak. Only part of the rows carry a size: once, few, many, or a class if the clone is expanded.

-	TRBV6-1	-	TRBJ1-2	CASSVEPNYGYTF	TGTGCCAGCAGTGTAGAGCCCAACTATGGCTACACCTTC
-	TRBV11-2	TRBD2	TRBJ2-7	CASSKPGGFYEQYF	TGTGCCAGCAGCAAACCGGGAGGCTTTTACGAGCAGTACTTC
-	TRBV28	-	TRBJ1-1	CASTGNTEAFF	TGTGCCAGCACAGGGAACACTGAAGCTTTCTTT
-	TRBV9	-	TRBJ2-2	CASSVSQGTNTGELFF	TGTGCCAGCAGCGTATCTCAGGGGACAAACACCGGGGAGCTGTTTTTT
-	TRBV19	-	TRBJ1-1	CASSMRWRGAPAPDMNTEAFF	TGTGCCAGTAGTATGAGGTGGCGGGGGGCGCCGGCCCCTGATATGAACACTGAAGCTTTCTTT
-	TRBV5-5	-	TRBJ1-4	CASSFGSGRTNEKLFF	TGTGCCAGCAGCTTCGGGTCTGGGAGAACTAATGAAAAACTGTTTTTT
-	TRBV19	-	TRBJ1-1	CASNHSMNTEAFF	TGTGCCAGTAACCACAGCATGAACACTGAAGCTTTCTTT
-	TRBV7-9	TRBD1	TRBJ1-2	CASSISGTGNYGYTF	TGTGCCAGCAGCATCTCCGGGACAGGGAACTATGGCTACACCTTC
-	TRBV18	-	TRBJ1-1	CASSPRQENTEAFF	TGTGCCAGCTCACCACGACAAGAGAACACTGAAGCTTTCTTT
-	TRBV4-2	TRBD1	TRBJ1-3	CASSQGTGFSSGNTIYF	TGTGCCAGCAGCCAGGGGACAGGATTTTCCTCTGGAAACACCATATATTTT
-	TRBV18	-	TRBJ1-1	CASSPRGGENTEAFF	TGTGCCAGCTCACCCCGGGGGGGAGAGAACACTGAAGCTTTCTTT
once	TRBV19	-	TRBJ1-4	CASSIVQGRDEKLFF	TGTGCCAGTAGTATAGTCCAGGGAAGGGATGAAAAACTGTTTTTT
-	TRBV5-1	TRBD2	TRBJ2-7	CASSSPGTSGTYEQYF	TGCGCCAGCAGCTCTCCCGGGACTAGCGGAACCTACGAGCAGTACTTC
once	TRBV2	TRBD1	TRBJ1-2	CASSEFTDRENYGYTF	TGTGCCAGCAGTGAATTTACTGACAGGGAAAACTATGGCTACACCTTC
-	TRBV9	-	TRBJ1-4	CASSVGTGYNEKLFF	TGTGCCAGCAGCGTAGGTACAGGTTATAATGAAAAACTGTTTTTT
-	TRBV2	-	TRBJ1-5	CASKGESLSNQPQHF	TGTGCCAGCAAGGGAGAAAGCCTTAGCAATCAGCCCCAGCATTTT
few	TRBV6-6	-	TRBJ2-1	CAISGLFNEQFF	TGTGCCATCTCGGGACTTTTTAATGAGCAGTTCTTC
-	TRBV2	TRBD1	TRBJ2-7	CASGTGDYEQYF	TGTGCCAGCGGGACAGGGGACTACGAGCAGTACTTC
-	TRBV6-5	-	TRBJ1-3	CASSYSKHRNTIYF	TGTGCCAGCAGTTACTCGAAACACAGGAACACCATATATTTT
few	TRBV29-1	TRBD1	TRBJ2-5	CSVGQGETQYF	TGCAGCGTCGGACAGGGGGAGACCCAGTACTTC
-	TRBV2	TRBD1	TRBJ2-5	CASRMDRVSETQYF	TGTGCCAGCAGGATGGACAGGGTCTCGGAGACCCAGTACTTC
-	TRBV4-2	-	TRBJ1-2	CASSQVGVPYGYTF	TGTGCCAGCAGCCAAGTCGGGGTCCCCTATGGCTACACCTTC
-	TRBV27	TRBD1	TRBJ2-5	CASSLRQGVRTQYF	TGTGCCAGCAGTTTAAGACAGGGTGTGAGGACCCAGTACTTC
-	TRBV29-1	-	TRBJ1-1	CSVIPGNTEAFF	TGCAGCGTTATACCCGGGAACACTGAAGCTTTCTTT
-	TRBV7-8	-	TRBJ2-5	CASSAMIGGWGETQYF	TGTGCCAGCAGCGCCATGATCGGGGGTTGGGGGGAGACCCAGTACTTC
-	TRBV7-9	-	TRBJ2-5	CASSLANPRETQYF	TGTGCCAGCAGCTTAGCGAACCCGCGAGAGACCCAGTACTTC
few	TRBV6-1	-	TRBJ1-3	CASFWGGSGNTIYF	TGTGCCAGCTTTTGGGGGGGGAGTGGAAACACCATATATTTT
once	TRBV7-3	-	TRBJ2-5	CASSLRGERETQYF	TGTGCCAGCAGCCTCAGGGGGGAGCGGGAGACCCAGTACTTC
-	TRBV7-9	TRBD1	TRBJ1-1	CASSPQTIRGTEAFF	TGTGCCAGCAGCCCCCAAACCATCAGGGGGACTGAAGCTTTCTTT
-	TRBV30	TRBD1	TRBJ2-7	CAWSVQSTGVLYEQYF	TGTGCCTGGAGTGTACAGTCGACAGGGGTACTCTACGAGCAGTACTTC
-	TRBV19	-	TRBJ1-3	CASSSDSSGNTIYF	TGTGCCAGTAGTTCGGACAGCTCTGGAAACACCATATATTTT
-	TRBV2	-	TRBJ2-2	CASSALSGGELFF	TGTGCCAGCAGTGCACTTAGTGGCGGGGAGCTGTTTTTT
once	TRBV2	-	TRBJ2-7	CASSGSSYEQYF	TGTGCCAGCAGTGGTAGCTCCTACGAGCAGTACTTC
-	TRBV5-1	-	TRBJ1-1	CASSTRTDRLAFF	TGCGCCAGCAGCACCCGGACGGACAGATTGGCTTTCTTT
once	TRBV6-5	TRBD2	TRBJ2-7	CASSYVSSGSGEQYF	TGTGCCAGCAGTTACGTTTCTAGCGGGAGTGGGGAGCAGTACTTC
-	TRBV2	-	TRBJ1-2	CASSVSGHGYTF	TGTGCCAGCAGTGTATCAGGTCATGGCTACACCTTC
-	TRBV18	TRBD1	TRBJ1-3	CASSQDRTGTIYF	TGTGCCAGCTCACAGGACAGGACTGGCACCATATATTTT
-	TRBV7-2	TRBD2	TRBJ2-1	CASSLGRLAGHEQFF	TGTGCCAGCAGCTTAGGCAGGCTAGCGGGGCATGAGCAGTTCTTC
-	TRBV7-2	-	TRBJ2-7	CASSLEVRGLNYEQYF	TGTGCCAGCAGCTTAGAAGTGCGAGGGTTAAACTACGAGCAGTACTTC
-	TRBV2	TRBD1	TRBJ1-6	CASRADRGDNSPLHF	TGTGCCAGCAGAGCCGACAGGGGTGATAATTCACCCCTCCACTTT
-	TRBV4-3	-	TRBJ1-1	CASSQDLNYYTEAFF	TGCGCCAGCAGCCAAGATCTAAATTACTACACTGAAGCTTTCTTT
-	TRBV5-6	TRBD1	TRBJ1-2	CASSRGQGAVGYTF	TGTGCCAGCAGCAGGGGACAGGGGGCAGTTGGCTACACCTTC
once	TRBV13	-	TRBJ1-4	CASSSWAGDEKLFF	TGTGCCAGCAGCTCCTGGGCGGGGGATGAAAAACTGTTTTTT
once	TRBV29-1	-	TRBJ1-5	CSVESAGGPQHF	TGCAGCGTTGAGTCAGCCGGGGGTCCCCAGCATTTT
-	TRBV5-6	TRBD2	TRBJ2-1	CASSLRVSGTSLGEQFF	TGTGCCAGCAGCTTGAGAGTTTCGGGGACTAGTCTTGGTGAGCAGTTCTTC
-	TRBV30	-	TRBJ1-2	CAWSPTLYGYTF	TGTGCCTGGAGTCCCACTCTTTATGGCTACACCTTC
-	TRBV18	-	TRBJ2-2	CASSPRLINRAPAGELFF	TGTGCCAGCTCACCAAGGCTGATCAACAGGGCGCCGGCCGGGGAGCTGTTTTTT
once	TRBV29-1	TRBD1	TRBJ2-1	CSALRTGGDEQFF	TGCAGCGCGCTACGGACAGGGGGGGATGAGCAGTTCTTC
-	TRBV7-2	TRBD1	TRBJ1-1	CASSQWTGPTEAFF	TGTGCCAGCAGCCAATGGACAGGGCCCACTGAAGCTTTCTTT
-	TRBV11-3	TRBD1	TRBJ2-6	CASERQGAGANVLTF	TGTGCCAGCGAGAGACAGGGTGCTGGGGCCAACGTCCTGACTTTC
-	TRBV19	TRBD2	TRBJ2-5	CASITKGLAGVIQETQYF	TGTGCCAGTATCACAAAGGGACTAGCGGGGGTCATACAAGAGACCCAGTACTTC
-	TRBV7-8	-	TRBJ1-1	CASSLEHINTEAFF	TGTGCCAGCAGCTTAGAACACATTAACACTGAAGCTTTCTTT
-	TRBV7-2	TRBD2	TRBJ2-1	CASSLVGTTSGGASEQFF	TGTGCCAGCAGCTTAGTAGGGACCACTAGCGGGGGGGCCTCTGAGCAGTTCTTC
-	TRBV29-1	TRBD2	TRBJ2-1	CSVERPSGPRYNEQFF	TGCAGCGTTGAGCGGCCTAGCGGGCCCCGCTACAATGAGCAGTTCTTC
-	TRBV6-1	TRBD1	TRBJ2-1	CASSRQGAGYNEQFF	TGTGCCAGCAGTCGTCAGGGGGCGGGCTACAATGAGCAGTTCTTC
-	TRBV5-1	-	TRBJ2-5	CASSLEFRQETQYF	TGCGCCAGCAGCTTGGAGTTCAGACAAGAGACCCAGTACTTC
-	TRBV9	TRBD2	TRBJ2-5	CASSLQGLAGGGQETQYF	TGTGCCAGCAGCTTACAAGGACTAGCGGGGGGGGGTCAAGAGACCCAGTACTTC
once	TRBV7-2	TRBD2	TRBJ2-1	CASRYGLAGGSHYYNEQFF	TGTGCCAGCAGGTACGGACTAGCGGGGGGATCGCACTACTACAATGAGCAGTTCTTC
-	TRBV5-1	TRBD1	TRBJ1-6	CASSWTTGGNSPLHF	TGCGCCAGCAGCTGGACGACAGGGGGTAATTCACCCCTCCACTTT
-	TRBV6-1	TRBD2	TRBJ2-1	CASSGSRTSGNYNEQFF	TGTGCCAGCAGTGGAAGCCGGACTAGCGGGAACTACAATGAGCAGTTCTTC